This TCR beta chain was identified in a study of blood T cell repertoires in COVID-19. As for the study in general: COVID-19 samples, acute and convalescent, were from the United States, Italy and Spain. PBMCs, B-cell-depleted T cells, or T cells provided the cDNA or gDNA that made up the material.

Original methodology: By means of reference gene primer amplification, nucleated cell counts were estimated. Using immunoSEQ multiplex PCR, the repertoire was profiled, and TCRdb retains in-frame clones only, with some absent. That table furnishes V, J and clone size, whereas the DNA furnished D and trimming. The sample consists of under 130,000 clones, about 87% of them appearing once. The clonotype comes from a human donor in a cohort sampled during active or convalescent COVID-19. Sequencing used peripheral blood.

CDR3 sequence: CASSLARWRGQETQYF. The CDR3 DNA reads as TGTGCCAGCAGCTTAGCGAGGTGGCGGGGACAAGAGACCCAGTACTTC. The chain links TRBV11-2 to TRBJ2-5; the D gene is possibly TRBD2 (6 bases). The CDR3 spans 16 residues. Trimming took off 1 base at V and 2 bases at J, with 14 bases between the two ends. Germline V gives CDR1 SGHAT, CDR2 FQNNGV.